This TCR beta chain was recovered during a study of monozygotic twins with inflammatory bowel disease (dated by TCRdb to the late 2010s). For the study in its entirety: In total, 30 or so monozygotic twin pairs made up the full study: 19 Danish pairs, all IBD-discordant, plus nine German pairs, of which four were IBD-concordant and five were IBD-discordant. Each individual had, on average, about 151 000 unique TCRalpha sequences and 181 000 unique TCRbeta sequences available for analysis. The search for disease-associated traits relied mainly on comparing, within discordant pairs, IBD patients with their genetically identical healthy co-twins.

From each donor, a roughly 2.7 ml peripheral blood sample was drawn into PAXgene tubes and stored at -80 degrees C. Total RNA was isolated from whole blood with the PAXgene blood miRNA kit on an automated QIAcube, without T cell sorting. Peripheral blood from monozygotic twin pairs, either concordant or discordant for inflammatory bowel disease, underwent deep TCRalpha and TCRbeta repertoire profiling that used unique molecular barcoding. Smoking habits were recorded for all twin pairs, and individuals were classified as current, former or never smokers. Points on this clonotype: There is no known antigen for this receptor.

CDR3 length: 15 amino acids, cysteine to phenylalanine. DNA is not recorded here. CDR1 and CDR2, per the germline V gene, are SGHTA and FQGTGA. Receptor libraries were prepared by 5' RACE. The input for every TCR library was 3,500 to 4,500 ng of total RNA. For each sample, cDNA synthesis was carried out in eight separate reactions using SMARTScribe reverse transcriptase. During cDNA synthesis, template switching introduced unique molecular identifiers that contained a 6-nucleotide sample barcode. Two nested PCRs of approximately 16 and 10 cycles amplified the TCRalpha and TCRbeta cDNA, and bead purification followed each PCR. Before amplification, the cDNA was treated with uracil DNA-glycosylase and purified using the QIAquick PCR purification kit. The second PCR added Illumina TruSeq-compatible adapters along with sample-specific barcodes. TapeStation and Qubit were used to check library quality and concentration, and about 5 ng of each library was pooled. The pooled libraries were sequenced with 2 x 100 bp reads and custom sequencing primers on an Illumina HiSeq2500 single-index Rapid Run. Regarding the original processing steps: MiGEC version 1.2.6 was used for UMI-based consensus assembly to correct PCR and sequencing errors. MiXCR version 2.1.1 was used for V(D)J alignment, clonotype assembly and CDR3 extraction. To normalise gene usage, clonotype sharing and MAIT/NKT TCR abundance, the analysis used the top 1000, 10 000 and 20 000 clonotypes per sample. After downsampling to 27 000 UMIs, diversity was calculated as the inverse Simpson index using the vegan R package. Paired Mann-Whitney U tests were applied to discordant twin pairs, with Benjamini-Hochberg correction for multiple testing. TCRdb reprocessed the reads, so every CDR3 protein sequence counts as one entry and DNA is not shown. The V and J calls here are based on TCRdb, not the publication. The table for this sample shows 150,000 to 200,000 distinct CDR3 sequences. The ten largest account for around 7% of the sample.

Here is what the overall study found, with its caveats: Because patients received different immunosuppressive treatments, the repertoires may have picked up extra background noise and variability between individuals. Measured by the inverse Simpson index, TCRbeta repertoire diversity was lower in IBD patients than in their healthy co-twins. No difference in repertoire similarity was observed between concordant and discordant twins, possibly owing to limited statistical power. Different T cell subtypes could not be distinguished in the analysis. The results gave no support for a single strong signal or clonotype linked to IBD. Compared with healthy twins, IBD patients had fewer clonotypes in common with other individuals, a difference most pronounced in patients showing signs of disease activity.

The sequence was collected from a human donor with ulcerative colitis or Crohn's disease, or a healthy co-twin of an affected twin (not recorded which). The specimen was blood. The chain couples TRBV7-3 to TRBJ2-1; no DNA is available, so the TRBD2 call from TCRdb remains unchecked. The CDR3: CASSLGTSSYNEQFF.